This T cell receptor (beta chain) emerged from a study of beta chain features in type 1 diabetes listed by TCRdb under 2018. As for the study more broadly: No differences in mean age, gender distribution, total cell number or subset yield were found between patients and healthy donors. In the study, TCRB repertoires of sorted circulating CD4+ T cell subsets from recently diagnosed type 1 diabetes patients were compared with those of matched healthy donors. A total of roughly 99,000,000 sorted cells were examined across all samples, and the number of cells per subset was strongly correlated with RNA yield. Naive and central memory subsets were obtained from all 30 or so donors, but regulatory and stem cell-like memory subsets were isolated from only 8 patients and 8 healthy donors. The research as a whole found: Because cDNA was sequenced instead of genomic DNA, activated cells with high expression could be over-represented, although the groups did not differ in activation or CD3 levels. Naive, central memory and regulatory TCRB repertoires appeared to be more alike among patients than among healthy donors. At VDJ recombination sites, type 1 diabetes patients had fewer insertions and more deleted nucleotides, which implies abnormalities in thymic rearrangement. Shorter templates might be favored by PCR, yet because patient and control samples were amplified and corrected together, any such skew would affect both groups equally. Type 1 diabetes patients showed a moderate but significant shortening of TCRB CDR3 length in all four CD4+ subsets. Only small numbers of individuals were included in the HLA sub-analyses, which left unresolved whether HLA type had any influence on TCRB rearrangement.

CDR1 and CDR2 (SGHTA, FQGNSA) derive from the germline V gene. The CDR3 runs 14 amino acids, cysteine and phenylalanine included. The read is trimmed to its CDR3 DNA, 42 bases read in frame from base 1. At the junction V is shortened by 0 bases and J by 2 bases, with 8 bases in between. From each donor, a single peripheral blood sample of about 116 mL on average was drawn into heparinised tubes. A BD FACSAria II and a panel including CD45RO, CCR7, CD25, CD127, CD95 and CD27 were used to sort naive, central memory, regulatory and stem cell-like memory CD4+ T cells. Purity was above 95% for every sorted population. Right away, PBMCs were isolated by Lymphoprep density gradient centrifugation and were stained directly, with no culture step. Samples were stained and sorted in pairs, with one healthy donor and one patient per experiment, so that batch effects were minimized. All of the isolated RNA was reverse transcribed with the High Capacity cDNA Reverse Transcription Kit, so expressed TCRB transcripts were sequenced. Deep immunoSEQ sequencing was performed on naive, central memory and regulatory T cell samples, with an average of around 3.5 million total reads per sample. Sorted cells were lysed in RLT buffer and RNA was extracted with DNase-treated RNeasy Micro or Mini kits, depending on cell number. Each cell subset was processed separately to prevent cross-contamination, with patient and healthy donor samples processed together. The immunoSEQ multiplex PCR was used to amplify TCRB sequences from cDNA, generating 87-bp fragments that spanned the CDR3 region. Sequencing of the amplicons was performed on the Illumina HiSeq platform. The authors processed their data as follows. PCR bias was corrected computationally using synthetic template baselines, and reads within Hamming distance 2 were collapsed, with unmergeable singletons discarded. By aligning reads against IMGT, V, D and J genes, CDR3 length, and insertions or deletions at six rearrangement sites were assigned. Within each subset, clonotype counts were normalized to sorted cell number, after which true diversity and Gini coefficients were computed with the tcR R package. The overlap coefficient, calculated on TCRB nucleotide sequences, was used to quantify repertoire sharing. Out-of-frame TCRB sequences from naive cells were analyzed as a proxy for the pre-selection repertoire. TCRdb re-hosts the immuneACCESS table, in-frame sequences only. Its copies lack some clones; in the studies checked, an unresolved V gene accounts for under half of them, and the cause for the rest is not known. That table gives V, J and clone size, and the DNA gave D and trimming. For this sample there are more than 300,000 clones; over 9.5% appear just once. The ten biggest clones cover 0.017% of the sample.

A few counts support this clone. Its antigen is unknown. Base-call qualities are not available, and no considerably larger clone is one nucleotide away. Sequencing was done on a sample of naive CD4+ T cells from blood. The sample's cell subset or site, from its label and the paper: true naive CD4+ T cells. Recombination linked TRBV7-2 to TRBJ2-7; the D gene is perhaps TRBD2, on 6 matching bases. The sequence was obtained from a young man in good health. The DNA sequence follows: TGTGCCAGCAGCTTAGCGCGGGAAGCCTACGAGCAGTACTTC. Translated, it gives CASSLAREAYEQYF. With the portions outside the CDR3 filled from the reference TRBV7-2 and TRBJ2-7 genes, the complete variable region becomes GAGVSQSPSNKVTEKGKDVELRCDPISGHTALYWYRQSLGQGLEFLIYFQGNSAPDKSGLPSDRFSAERTGGSVSTLTIQRTQQEDSAVYLCASSLAREAYEQYFGPGTRLTVT.